Reported below is one T cell receptor beta chain. The antigen remains unidentified. Per the germline V gene, CDR1 is SGDLS and CDR2 is YYNGEE. CDR3 length: 13 amino acids. Trimming cost V 3 bases and J 11 bases; bases outside gene matches: 8. The table came from immunoSEQ multiplex PCR; TCRdb's copy has only in-frame clones and leaves some out. The table lists about 170,000 clones, approximately 92% of them singletons, with 1.6% in the top ten. The sample originates from a study of T cell responses to AZD1222 COVID-19 vaccine. Overall study findings and caveats: A mostly white British donor set with more females was recruited, and clonal diversity was possibly underestimated. Rises in breadth and depth of Spike-specific TCRs came after two AZD1222 doses.

The chain joins TRBV9 to TRBJ2-1, with 7 bases matching TRBD2. This clonotype was obtained from an adult in good health. Material: peripheral blood, obtained on day 0 of AZD1222 vaccination. The CDR3 region has the DNA TGTGCCAGCAGCGAGGGGCCTAGCGGTAAGCAGTTCTTC. Amino acid sequence: CASSEGPSGKQFF.